A single sample is the source of the 27 T cell receptor beta chains below, sequenced in a study of blood T cell repertoires in COVID-19. Clones were read by immunoSEQ multiplex PCR, and TCRdb kept only the in-frame ones, dropping some. The sample lists approximately 270,000 clones, more than 80% occurring once. The sequenced sample was PBMCs or T cells enriched from blood (not recorded which). Receptors originate from a woman aged 25-40 years with acute COVID-19.

J is TRBJ1-1 and V is TRBV28; 7 bases line up with TRBD1. The junction had 13 bases not matched to a gene; V was cut back by 6 bases and J by 3 bases. In germline, CDR1 is MDHEN, CDR2 SYDVKM. This CDR3 has 16 residues. CDR3 region: CASSPMAGTADTEAFF. DNA for the CDR3: TGTGCCAGCAGCCCTATGGCCGGGACAGCCGACACTGAAGCTTTCTTT.

The chain has TRBV7-2 and TRBJ2-2; maybe TRBD1 (7 bases). CDR1 is SGHTA and CDR2 is FQGNSA in the germline V gene. The V end was cut by 6 bases, the J end by 4 bases, with 24 bases between. This CDR3 comprises 18 residues. The CDR3 sequence: CASRVRVPGGSSTGELFF. In DNA, the CDR3 is TGTGCCAGCAGAGTTCGGGTCCCAGGGGGGAGTAGCACCGGGGAGCTGTTTTTT.

V gene TRBV14 combines with J gene TRBJ1-1; TRBD1 might be the D (5 bases). Germline-derived CDR1 and CDR2 are SGHDN and FVKESK. V was clipped by 4 bases and J by 7 bases, with 13 bases between them. CDR3 size: 13 residues. The CDR3 region is CASSPAYQGEAFF. In DNA form, the CDR3 reads TGTGCCAGCAGCCCAGCATATCAGGGTGAAGCTTTCTTT.

The chain couples TRBV9 to TRBJ2-3; D gene uncertain. This CDR3 region has 12 residues. Trimming stripped 3 bases from V and 2 bases from J, with 4 bases between. CDR1 is SGDLS, CDR2 YYNGEE, per germline. The CDR3 sequence: CASSAYTDTQYF. The CDR3 nucleotides are TGTGCCAGCAGCGCTTACACAGATACGCAGTATTTT.

This clone appeared once. This sequence joins TRBV19 and TRBJ2-2; the match to TRBD1 covers 10 bases. In germline, CDR1 is LNHDA, CDR2 SQIVND (reference sequence). V shed 8 bases and J 5 bases; nucleotides not matched to a gene: 5. The CDR3 sequence is 14 residues long. Here the CDR3 DNA reads TGTGCCAGTTCCGGGACAGGGGAGACCGGGGAGCTGTTTTTT. Its translation is CASSGTGETGELFF.

This clone was picked up one time. The chain carries TRBV11-1 and TRBJ1-1, with D hard to call. Germline CDR1 reads SGHAT; CDR2 reads FQDESV (reference sequence). The CDR3 covers 13 residues. The V and J ends lost 7 bases and 5 bases respectively, with 14 bases between them. As DNA, the CDR3 is TGTGCCAGCACCCTTCAAGAGGCAACTGAAGCTTTCTTT. Residues: CASTLQEATEAFF.

This clone was picked up one time. Other DNA sequences in this sample translate to the same CDR3. In DNA form, the CDR3 reads TGTGCCAGCAGCTTGGGACTAGCGGGAATAGAGCAGTTCTTC. Its protein is CASSLGLAGIEQFF. The chain uses TRBV3-1 (or the pseudogene TRBV3-2) and TRBJ2-1; 13 bases fit TRBD2. Germline assignment: CDR1 LGHDT and CDR2 YNNKEL (reference sequence). The V and J ends lost 5 bases and 10 bases, in that order; junction bases with no gene match: 5. CDR3 size: 14 residues.

The chain combines TRBV18 with TRBJ1-1, with 8 bases matching TRBD1. This CDR3 is built from 14 residues. V lost 3 bases, J lost 4 bases, and 4 bases stayed unmatched. Germline lookup yields CDR1 KGHSH and CDR2 LQKENI. CDR3 DNA sequence: TGTGCCAGCTCACCCGACAGGGGAGCCACTGAAGCTTTCTTT. It translates to CASSPDRGATEAFF.

The chain has TRBV28 and TRBJ2-6, with D hard to call. Trimming removed 2 bases from V and 2 bases from J, with 4 bases in between. Germline V CDR1 and CDR2: MDHEN, SYDVKM. This CDR3 has 14 residues. The chain's CDR3 is CASSLLAGANVLTF. The CDR3 nucleotides are TGTGCCAGCAGTTTACTTGCTGGGGCCAACGTCCTGACTTTC.

V gene TRBV14 combines with J gene TRBJ1-4; 7 nucleotides match TRBD1. This CDR3 is built from 16 residues. CDR1 and CDR2 from the germline V gene are SGHDN and FVKESK. Losses at the gene ends were 2 bases for V and 7 bases for J; bases not matched to a gene: 10. The CDR3 nucleotides are TGTGCCAGCAGCCAACTCGAAACAGGGGCGACTGAAAAACTGTTTTTT. Amino acids: CASSQLETGATEKLFF.

The chain combines TRBV11-2 with TRBJ1-2, with 9 nucleotides matching TRBD1. The V gene end was trimmed by 5 bases and the J gene end by 9 bases; junction bases not matched to a gene: 10. CDR1 SGHAT and CDR2 FQNNGV come from the germline V gene. The CDR3 runs 14 residues. The CDR3 DNA sequence: TGTGCCAGCAGCAAGCCGGGACAGGGTTATCGCTACACCTTC. This sequence encodes CASSKPGQGYRYTF.

The rearrangement joins TRBV9 to TRBJ2-3, with D possibly TRBD2 on 6 matching bases. V was cut by 3 bases and J by 2 bases, with 13 bases left in between. CDR3 length: 15 amino acids. CDR1 and CDR2 from the germline V gene are SGDLS and YYNGEE. The CDR3 reads CASSERAGTTDTQYF. CDR3 coding DNA: TGTGCCAGCAGCGAGAGGGCGGGAACCACAGATACGCAGTATTTT.

The V gene is TRBV6-2 or TRBV6-3, the J gene TRBJ2-1, with TRBD1 identical over 8 bases. This CDR3 spans 14 amino acids. Germline CDR1 is MNHEY and CDR2 is SVGEGT. Losses at the gene ends were 6 bases for V and 8 bases for J; bases not matched to a gene: 9. The DNA for the CDR3 is TGTGCCAGCAGCCGCCTGGGACAGGTCCATGAGCAGTTCTTC. Translating gives CASSRLGQVHEQFF.

This chain links TRBV18 with TRBJ2-3, with TRBD1 matching 8 bases. CDR1 and CDR2 (germline): KGHSH, LQKENI. CDR3 length: 15 residues. V lost 3 bases to trimming and J lost 5 bases; unmatched junction nucleotides: 7. The CDR3 loop reads CASSPATGVKDTQYF. CDR3 nucleotide sequence: TGTGCCAGCTCACCCGCGACAGGGGTCAAAGATACGCAGTATTTT.

This rearrangement joins TRBV5-1 to TRBJ2-3; TRBD2 aligns across 7 bases. This CDR3 contains 16 residues. V gave up 4 bases and J gave up 1 base; unmatched junction bases: 9. CDR1 and CDR2 from the germline V gene are SGHRS and YFSETQ. The CDR3 nucleotides are TGCGCCAGCAGCGGAATACTAGCGTCGGGCACAGATACGCAGTATTTT. Encoded protein: CASSGILASGTDTQYF. Full variable domain (rest looked up from reference TRBV5-1 and TRBJ2-3): KAGVTQTPRYLIKTRGQQVTLSCSPISGHRSVSWYQQTPGQGLQFLFEYFSETQRNKGNFPGRFSGRQFSNSRSEMNVSTLELGDSALYLCASSGILASGTDTQYFGPGTRLTVL.

J is TRBJ2-1 and V is TRBV29-1; D is possibly TRBD2 (6 bases). Per the germline V gene, CDR1 is SQVTM and CDR2 is ANQGSEA. The V end was cut by 5 bases, the J end by 0 bases, with 11 bases between. CDR3 length: 14 residues. The CDR3 coding sequence is TGCAGCGTTCCTACTAGCAGCTCCTACAATGAGCAGTTCTTC. It translates to CSVPTSSSYNEQFF.

The chain links TRBV27 to TRBJ1-4; 7 bases align to TRBD1. V lost 3 bases and J lost 4; bases outside the gene matches: 8. The germline CDR1 and CDR2 sequences are MNHEY and SMNVEV (reference sequence). CDR3 length equals 16 residues. The CDR3 bases are TGTGCCAGCAGTTTGGCCAGGGGGAGAATTAATGAAAAACTGTTTTTT. It encodes CASSLARGRINEKLFF.

The J gene is TRBJ1-1, the V gene TRBV9, with unresolved D. The V gene's germline CDR1 is SGDLS and CDR2 YYNGEE. The CDR3 extends over 15 amino acids. Trimming pared 4 bases from V and 6 bases from J, leaving 19 bases between. The CDR3 sequence is CASSPRPEAFAEAFF. The CDR3 coding sequence is TGTGCCAGCAGCCCCCGACCGGAGGCCTTCGCTGAAGCTTTCTTT.

The rearrangement links TRBV24-1 to TRBJ2-7, with D perhaps TRBD2 (6 bases). Trimming took off 7 bases at V and 3 bases at J, with 24 bases between the two ends. CDR3 length: 17 amino acids. Germline V gene data show CDR1 as KGHDR and CDR2 as SFDVKD. CDR3 residues: CATSYLPGDGNNYEQYF. CDR3 sequence (DNA): TGTGCCACCAGCTACCTTCCGGGGGACGGGAACAACTACGAGCAGTACTTC.

CDR3 loop: CASSLRTGLEPQHF. CDR3 DNA sequence: TGTGCCAGCAGTCTAAGGACAGGGCTAGAGCCCCAGCATTTT. The chain carries TRBV28 and TRBJ1-5; 8 bases map to TRBD1. CDR3 length: 14 amino acids. Germline lookup yields CDR1 MDHEN and CDR2 SYDVKM. With 5 bases clipped from V and 8 bases from J, the junction kept 8 bases outside the gene matches.

The chain links TRBV7-2 to TRBJ2-3, with 7 positions matching TRBD2. The germline gives CDR1 SGHTA, CDR2 FQGNSA. The CDR3 runs 15 residues. J gave up 0 bases and V 4 bases, and 4 bases lay outside the gene matches. As DNA, the CDR3 is TGTGCCAGCAGCTCCCTAGCGGCTAGCACAGATACGCAGTATTTT. Its translation is CASSSLAASTDTQYF.

The J gene is TRBJ2-7, the V gene TRBV28; 10 nucleotides match TRBD2. Trimming took 6 bases from V and 6 from J; bases not matched to a gene: 11. This CDR3 has 15 amino acids. Germline loops: CDR1 MDHEN, CDR2 SYDVKM. CDR3 residues: CASRTTLAGVGEQYF. CDR3 coding DNA: TGTGCCAGCAGGACTACCCTAGCGGGAGTAGGCGAGCAGTACTTC.

The gene calls are TRBV27 and TRBJ2-5, with 9 bases fitting TRBD1. The CDR3 is 12 residues long. Germline CDR1 reads MNHEY; CDR2 reads SMNVEV (reference sequence). After removal of 9 bases from V and 3 bases from J, the junction contained 2 bases not matched to a gene. The CDR3 DNA reads as TGTGCCAGTCGACAGGGGGAAGAGACCCAGTACTTC. It translates to CASRQGEETQYF.

The chain couples TRBV4-2 to TRBJ2-4; D is possibly TRBD2 (6 bases). Germline V gene lookup returns CDR1 LGHNA and CDR2 YNFKEQ. This CDR3 comprises 18 residues. V lost 1 base, J lost 0 bases, and 16 bases lay in between. The CDR3, as DNA: TGTGCCAGCAGCCAAGGGGTACAGTCGGGAGTAGCCAAAAACATTCAGTACTTC. Its protein product is CASSQGVQSGVAKNIQYF.

The genes are TRBV9 and TRBJ2-7, with TRBD1 identical over 9 bases. V shed 0 bases, J shed 2 bases, and the junction held 6 bases outside the gene matches. CDR3 size: 16 residues. Germline V gene data show CDR1 as SGDLS and CDR2 as YYNGEE. CDR3 in amino acids: CASSVGDREFAYEQYF. The CDR3 coding sequence is TGTGCCAGCAGCGTAGGGGACAGGGAGTTTGCCTACGAGCAGTACTTC.

This clone was seen only a few times. This chain joins TRBV6-5 and TRBJ1-1, with D maybe TRBD1 (6 bases). CDR3 length: 15 amino acids. V gave up 0 bases and J gave up 0 bases, with 8 bases separating them. Germline V gene data show CDR1 as MNHEY and CDR2 as SVGAGI. The CDR3 here is CASSYSGGMNTEAFF. For the CDR3, the DNA is TGTGCCAGCAGTTACTCTGGGGGCATGAACACTGAAGCTTTCTTT.

This chain uses TRBV4-2 with TRBJ1-5; no reliable D call. The CDR3 extends over 16 amino acids. From germline, CDR1 is LGHNA and CDR2 YNFKEQ. Trimming cost V 0 bases and J 0 bases, with 9 bases left between them. The CDR3: CASSQEFRYSNQPQHF. The CDR3 DNA reads TGTGCCAGCAGCCAAGAATTCAGATATAGCAATCAGCCCCAGCATTTT.